The 13 T cell receptor beta chains listed next were all sequenced from one sample in a study of T cell repertoires in cytomegalovirus infection. One entry per CDR3 protein results from TCRdb running MiXCR on the reads. The repertoire holds 450,000 to 650,000 distinct CDR3 sequences, with about 30% as singletons. The sample was PBMCs. The receptor source for this set is a human donor in good health (CMV status not recorded). Some clones in this sample may be carry-over from other donors' samples.

This clonotype was observed a handful of times. The rearrangement joins TRBV28 to TRBJ1-5; possibly TRBD1 for D (5 bases). The CDR3 has 13 residues. Trimming removed 6 bases at V and 6 bases at J, with 12 bases between. The germline CDR1 and CDR2 sequences are MDHEN and SYDVKM. CDR3 coding DNA: TGTGCCAGCAGCCCCGGGACTTTTCAGCCCCAGCATTTT. Its protein is CASSPGTFQPQHF.

Only a few counts were recorded for this clonotype. The chain uses TRBV5-4 and TRBJ2-2; D gene ambiguous. CDR1 and CDR2 from the germline V gene are SGHNT and YYREEE (reference sequence). Between the trimmed V and J ends, which lost 1 base and 12 bases, there was a span of 13 bases. This CDR3 is built from 13 residues. For the CDR3, the DNA is TGTGCCAGCAGCTTGTGGGCGGCGGCTAAGCTGTTTTTT. It yields the protein CASSLWAAAKLFF.

V is TRBV28 and J is TRBJ2-7; no definite D call. This CDR3 has 13 amino acids. Trimming shortened V by 8 bases and J by 0 bases, and 11 bases separated the two germline ends. CDR1 and CDR2 (germline): MDHEN, SYDVKM. The CDR3 region has the DNA TGTGCCAGCGTAGGTGCAATCTCCTACGAGCAGTACTTC. This translates into CASVGAISYEQYF. The full variable domain, rest sourced from reference TRBV28 and TRBJ2-7, is DVKVTQSSRYLVKRTGEKVFLECVQDMDHENMFWYRQDPGLGLRLIYFSYDVKMKEKGDIPEGYSVSREKKERFSLILESASTNQTSMYLCASVGAISYEQYFGPGTRLTVT.

This clonotype appeared a few times. An end of the junction does not agree with germline; a read error may underlie this. The chain uses TRBV15 and TRBJ1-4, with a tentative D call TRBD1 (5 bases). The CDR3 runs to 13 residues. CDR1 LNHNV and CDR2 YYDKDF come from the germline V gene (reference sequence). The CDR3 coding sequence is TGTGCCACCAGCAGAGATCTAGGGGCCAGAAACGCTTTT. Translation: CATSRDLGARNAF.

The chain uses TRBV29-1 and TRBJ1-1; D gene unclear. Trimming took 1 base from V and 9 from J, leaving 9 bases between them. Germline V CDR1 and CDR2: SQVTM, ANQGSEA. The CDR3 runs to 11 residues. The CDR3 is CSVEGSRKAFF. CDR3 in DNA: TGCAGCGTTGAAGGGTCGAGAAAAGCTTTCTTT. Full variable domain (missing parts from reference TRBV29-1 and TRBJ1-1): SAVISQKPSRDICQRGTSLTIQCQVDSQVTMMFWYRQQPGQSLTLIATANQGSEATYESGFVIDKFPISRPNLTFSTLTVSNMSPEDSSIYLCSVEGSRKAFFGQGTRLTVV.

The CDR3 loop reads CASSTNFYEQYF. The CDR3 region has the DNA TGTGCCAGCAGTACAAATTTCTACGAGCAGTACTTC. The rearrangement uses TRBV12-3 or TRBV12-4 and TRBJ2-7, with D uncertain. The V end was cut by 5 bases, the J end by 3 bases, with 8 bases between. CDR3 length equals 12 residues.

The table lists this clonotype with many counts. The chain is built from TRBV12-3 or TRBV12-4 and TRBJ1-5; unclear D gene. Trimming cost V 6 bases and J 0 bases, with 12 bases left between them. The CDR3 is 15 residues long. CDR3 nucleotide sequence: TGTGCCAGCAGGCACATGAAGAATAGCAATCAGCCCCAGCATTTT. Translated, it gives CASRHMKNSNQPQHF.

V gene TRBV6-5 combines with J gene TRBJ2-7; 15 bases fit TRBD2. Germline values: CDR1 MNHEY, CDR2 SVGAGI. The CDR3 has 15 amino acids. Germline trimming cut 5 bases from V and 5 bases from J; bases unmatched to any gene: 4. The CDR3 bases are TGTGCCAGCAGTACCGGGACTAGCGGGAGGAACGAGCAGTACGTC. This translates into CASSTGTSGRNEQYV.

The gene calls are TRBV2 and TRBJ2-7; maybe TRBD1 (5 bases). CDR1 and CDR2 from the germline V gene are SNHLY and FYNNEI. There are 12 residues in the CDR3. Trimming stripped 5 bases from V and 4 bases from J, with 9 bases between. The CDR3 spells CASSPTVYEQYV. In DNA form, the CDR3 reads TGTGCCAGCAGTCCGACAGTTTACGAGCAGTACGTC.

The chain combines TRBV4-2 with TRBJ2-7, with 11 nucleotides matching TRBD2. This CDR3 is 16 amino acids long. J gave up 2 bases and V 0 bases, and 3 bases lay outside the gene matches. The V gene's germline CDR1 is LGHNA and CDR2 YNFKEQ. CDR3 region: CASSQDLAGGAYEQYF. The CDR3 nucleotides are TGTGCCAGCAGCCAAGACCTAGCGGGAGGTGCCTACGAGCAGTACTTC.

This clonotype turned up a few times. The chain carries TRBV7-9 and TRBJ1-1; 9 positions agree with TRBD1. The CDR3 consists of 15 residues. Germline trimming cut 5 bases from V and 1 base from J; bases unmatched to any gene: 5. CDR1 is SEHNR and CDR2 is FQNEAQ in the germline V gene (reference sequence). The CDR3 bases are TGTGCCAGCAGCCTCGCGGACAGGGGGAACACTGAAGCTTTCTTT. Protein: CASSLADRGNTEAFF.

CDR3 nucleotides: TGTGCCAGCAGCTTATGGTCGGGGCTCACTGAAGCTTTCTTT. Its translation is CASSLWSGLTEAFF. The genes are TRBV7-2 and TRBJ1-1, with D tentatively TRBD1 (5 bases). The CDR3 is made up of 14 amino acids. Germline V gene lookup returns CDR1 SGHTA and CDR2 FQGNSA. The V and J ends lost 2 bases and 4 bases respectively, with 11 bases between them.

The gene calls are TRBV7-9 and TRBJ1-3, with 7 bases fitting TRBD1. The CDR3 totals 17 residues. Germline V CDR1 and CDR2: SEHNR, FQNEAQ (reference sequence). V trimming: 4 bases; J trimming: 0 bases; junction bases outside the gene matches: 9. The CDR3 is CASSSPTGDRSGNTIYF. The DNA of the CDR3 is TGTGCCAGCAGCTCGCCTACAGGGGACCGCTCTGGAAACACCATATATTTT.